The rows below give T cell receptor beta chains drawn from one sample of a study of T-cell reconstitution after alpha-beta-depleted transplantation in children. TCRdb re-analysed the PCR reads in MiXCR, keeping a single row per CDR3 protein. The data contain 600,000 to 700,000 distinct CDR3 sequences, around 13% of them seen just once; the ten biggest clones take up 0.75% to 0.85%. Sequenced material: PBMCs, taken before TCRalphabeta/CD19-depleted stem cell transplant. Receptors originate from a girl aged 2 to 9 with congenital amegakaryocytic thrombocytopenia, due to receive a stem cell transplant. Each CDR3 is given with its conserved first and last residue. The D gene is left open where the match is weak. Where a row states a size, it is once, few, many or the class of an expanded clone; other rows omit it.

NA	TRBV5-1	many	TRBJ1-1	TGCGCCAGCAGCTTGGTGGGCTTAAACACTGAAGCTTTCTTT	CASSLVGLNTEAFF
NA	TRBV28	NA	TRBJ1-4	TGTGCCAACTTGGGACATGAAAAACTGTTTTTC	CANLGHEKLFF
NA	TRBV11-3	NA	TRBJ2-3	TGTGCCGGCAGCAGCCCTAGCACAGATACGCAGTATTTT	CAGSSPSTDTQYF
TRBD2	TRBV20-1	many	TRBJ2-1	TGCAGTGCTAGGACACTCCTAGCGGTACAACGGGCCAATGAGCAGTTCTTC	CSARTLLAVQRANEQFF
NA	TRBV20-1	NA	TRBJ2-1	TGCAGTGCTAGAGCAGGAGGGATTAAAGATGAGCAGTTCTTC	CSARAGGIKDEQFF
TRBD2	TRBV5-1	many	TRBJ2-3	TGCGCCAGCAGTCTGATGCTAGCGGGAAGGCCAGATACGCAGTATTTT	CASSLMLAGRPDTQYF
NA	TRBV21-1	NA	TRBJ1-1	TGTGCCAGCATCCTGTCCGGAATAACTTACGAAGCTTTCTTT	CASILSGITYEAFF
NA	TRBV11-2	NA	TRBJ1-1	TGTGCCAGCAGCTTAGGTTCGAGTTACACTGAAGCTTTCTTT	CASSLGSSYTEAFF
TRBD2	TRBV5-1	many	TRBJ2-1	TGCGCCAGCAGCTTGGTGAGACTAGCGGGAGCCGATGAGCAGTTCTTC	CASSLVRLAGADEQFF
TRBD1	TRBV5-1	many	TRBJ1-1	TGCGCCAGCAGCCCCCGGGGCAGGGGGGAGAACACTGAAGCTTTCTTT	CASSPRGRGENTEAFF
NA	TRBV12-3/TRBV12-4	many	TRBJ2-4	TGTGCCAGCAGTGCCCGGGAACAGACCATTCAGTACTTC	CASSAREQTIQYF
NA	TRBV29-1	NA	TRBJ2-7	TGCAGCGTTTTGGCGGGGGACAGGCAGTACGAGCAGTACTTC	CSVLAGDRQYEQYF
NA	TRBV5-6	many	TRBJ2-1	TGTGCCAGCAGCTTTTACGGGAGCTCCTACAATGAGCAGTTCTTC	CASSFYGSSYNEQFF
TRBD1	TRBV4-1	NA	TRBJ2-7	TGCGCCAGCAGCCAGCCGGACAGGCTCGAGTTGGGGCAGTACTTC	CASSQPDRLELGQYF
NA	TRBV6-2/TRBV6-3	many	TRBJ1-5	TGTGCCAGCAGTTACCCTCGTGCGCCCCAGCATTTT	CASSYPRAPQHF
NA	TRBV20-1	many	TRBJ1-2	TGCAGTGCGCCTGGGCGTGTTAACTATGGCTACACCTTC	CSAPGRVNYGYTF
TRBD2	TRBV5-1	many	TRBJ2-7	TGCGCCAGCAGCTTGGTACTAGCGGGAGGGGAGCAGTACTTC	CASSLVLAGGEQYF
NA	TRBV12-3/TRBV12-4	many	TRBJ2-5	TGTGCCAGCACTTCCACTCGGGCAGGGGAGACCCAGTACTTC	CASTSTRAGETQYF
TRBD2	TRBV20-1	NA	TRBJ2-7	TGCAGTGCTAGAGACGCCGGGAGGGCCGGCGAGCAGTACTTC	CSARDAGRAGEQYF
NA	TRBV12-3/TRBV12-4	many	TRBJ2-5	TGTGCCAGTTTAGACAACCGGCAAGAGACCCAGTACTTC	CASLDNRQETQYF